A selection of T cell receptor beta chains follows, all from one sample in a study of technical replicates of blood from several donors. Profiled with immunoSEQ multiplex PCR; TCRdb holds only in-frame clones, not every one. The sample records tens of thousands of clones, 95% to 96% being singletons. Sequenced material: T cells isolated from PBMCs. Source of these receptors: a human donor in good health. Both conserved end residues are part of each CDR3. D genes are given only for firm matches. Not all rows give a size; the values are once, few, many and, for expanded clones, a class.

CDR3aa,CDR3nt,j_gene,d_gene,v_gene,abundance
CASSARDRGDYGYTF,TGTGCCAGCAGTGCCCGGGACAGAGGTGACTATGGCTACACCTTC,TRBJ1-2,TRBD1,TRBV6-1,-
CASSPGLAGGIETQYF,TGTGCCAGCAGTCCGGGACTAGCGGGAGGGATAGAGACCCAGTACTTC,TRBJ2-5,TRBD2,TRBV27,-
CATLPTGGNQPQHF,TGTGCCACCTTGCCGACAGGGGGCAATCAGCCCCAGCATTTT,TRBJ1-5,TRBD1,TRBV6-1,-
CASSLRQTPYEQYF,TGTGCCAGCAGCTTAAGACAAACCCCCTACGAGCAGTACTTC,TRBJ2-7,-,TRBV7-8,-
CASSGERIEQFF,TGCGCCAGCAGCGGAGAGCGGATTGAGCAGTTCTTC,TRBJ2-1,-,TRBV10-2,-
CASAADTETQYF,TGCGCCAGCGCGGCGGACACAGAGACCCAGTACTTC,TRBJ2-5,-,TRBV5-1,-
CSVGTLGLYYGYTF,TGCAGCGTTGGTACGCTGGGACTATACTATGGCTACACCTTC,TRBJ1-2,-,TRBV29-1,-
CSVDSNRGRTSGNEQFF,TGCAGCGTCGACTCAAACAGGGGGCGGACTAGCGGCAATGAGCAGTTCTTC,TRBJ2-1,-,TRBV29-1,-
CASSIIISGRQGIYGYTF,TGTGCCAGTAGTATAATTATCTCCGGGAGACAGGGGATCTATGGCTACACCTTC,TRBJ1-2,TRBD1,TRBV19,-
CASSPNGGDQPQHF,TGTGCCAGCAGTCCCAACGGGGGGGATCAGCCCCAGCATTTT,TRBJ1-5,-,TRBV6-1,-
CASSFSTVNTEAFF,TGTGCCAGCAGTTTTTCGACAGTAAACACTGAAGCTTTCTTT,TRBJ1-1,-,TRBV27,-
CASSTQGRSEQFF,TGTGCCAGCAGCACCCAGGGGCGTAGTGAGCAGTTCTTC,TRBJ2-1,-,TRBV9,-
CASSLGTVNYGYTF,TGTGCCAGCAGTCTCGGGACTGTTAACTATGGCTACACCTTC,TRBJ1-2,-,TRBV28,-
CASSSLTSASRYEQYF,TGTGCCAGCAGTTCGCTGACTAGCGCTTCACGCTACGAGCAGTACTTC,TRBJ2-7,TRBD2,TRBV5-4,once
CASSLAPDSLNEQFF,TGTGCCAGCAGCTTAGCCCCGGACAGCCTCAATGAGCAGTTCTTC,TRBJ2-1,-,TRBV7-8,-
CASGLVRQEAFF,TGTGCTAGTGGTTTGGTACGCCAGGAAGCTTTCTTT,TRBJ1-1,-,TRBV12-5,once
CAYRGLNTEAFF,TGTGCTTACAGGGGGCTGAACACTGAAGCTTTCTTT,TRBJ1-1,TRBD1,TRBV30,-
CASISDRSFSGNTIYF,TGTGCCAGCATCTCGGACAGGTCGTTCTCTGGAAACACCATATATTTT,TRBJ1-3,TRBD1,TRBV2,-
CASSPRPQETQYF,TGTGCCAGCAGTCCCCGTCCCCAAGAGACCCAGTACTTC,TRBJ2-5,-,TRBV7-9,-
CASSRQGSGEQYF,TGTGCCAGCAGTCGACAGGGATCGGGCGAGCAGTACTTC,TRBJ2-7,TRBD1,TRBV6-6,-
CASSPAGNHEQYF,TGTGCCAGCAGCCCCGCGGGAAACCACGAGCAGTACTTC,TRBJ2-7,-,TRBV11-3,-
CASSKRTGKGLSGNTIYF,TGTGCCAGCAGTAAAAGGACAGGGAAGGGCCTCTCTGGAAACACCATATATTTT,TRBJ1-3,TRBD1,TRBV25-1,-
CASTLVGPGTSDETQYF,TGTGCCAGCACCCTTGTGGGGCCCGGGACATCCGACGAGACCCAGTACTTC,TRBJ2-5,-,TRBV27,-
CASKGVYGYTF,TGTGCCAGCAAGGGGGTCTATGGCTACACCTTC,TRBJ1-2,-,TRBV2,-
CASSHIAGELFF,TGCGCCAGCAGCCATATAGCCGGGGAGCTGTTTTTT,TRBJ2-2,-,TRBV4-1,-
CATRLASSTDTQYF,TGTGCCACCAGACTAGCCTCTAGCACAGATACGCAGTATTTT,TRBJ2-3,TRBD2,TRBV10-3,-
CASSRLLLGTGELFF,TGTGCCAGCAGTCGACTATTACTGGGCACCGGGGAGCTGTTTTTT,TRBJ2-2,-,TRBV7-6,once